Presented here are 26 T cell receptor beta chains from one specimen sequenced in a study of PD-1 blockade in classical Hodgkin lymphoma. The patients all showed relapse after autologous stem cell transplantation, while their brentuximab vedotin exposure varied. Libraries were prepared by immunoSEQ multiplex PCR; TCRdb keeps only in-frame clonotypes and omits some of them. Here the sample spans some 38,000 clones, about 80% being singletons. The sequencing used peripheral blood mononuclear cells (PBMCs), collected before the second cycle of nivolumab. The receptors here all came from a human donor with classical Hodgkin lymphoma.

The J gene is TRBJ2-1, the V gene TRBV7-6, with D perhaps being TRBD1 or TRBD2 (6 bases each). Looked up from germline, CDR1 is SGHVS and CDR2 is FNYEAQ. The V and J ends lost 5 bases and 6 bases respectively, with 11 bases between them. The CDR3 loop spans 13 amino acids. CDR3 sequence (DNA): TGTGCCAGCAGCAACGGGGGCCCCAATGAGCAGTTCTTC. Translated, it gives CASSNGGPNEQFF.

This clone showed up just once. V usage is TRBV4-2 and J usage is TRBJ2-3; 7 nucleotides agree with TRBD2. This CDR3 region has 15 residues. After removal of 5 bases from V and 2 bases from J, the junction contained 7 bases not matched to a gene. Germline CDR1 and CDR2: LGHNA and YNFKEQ. The CDR3 protein is CASSARDYHTDTQYF. CDR3 DNA sequence: TGTGCCAGCAGCGCGCGGGACTACCACACAGATACGCAGTATTTT.

The chain links TRBV19 to TRBJ2-3; possible D gene TRBD2, 5 bases. Germline CDR1 reads LNHDA; CDR2 reads SQIVND (reference sequence). The ends were cut back, 5 bases at V and 1 base at J, with 16 bases in the middle. This CDR3 is 16 amino acids long. The CDR3 coding sequence is TGTGCCAGTAGTCCTCCGGAGGTTGAGGGCACAGATACGCAGTATTTT. Translating gives CASSPPEVEGTDTQYF.

The table lists this clone with a few counts. The CDR3 DNA sequence: TGTGCCACCAGCAGAGGGCTAGCGGGTAATGAGCAGTTCTTC. Translation: CATSRGLAGNEQFF. The gene calls are TRBV15 and TRBJ2-1; 8 bases are a match to TRBD2. CDR3 size: 14 residues. Germline V lookup: CDR1 LNHNV, CDR2 YYDKDF (reference sequence). V lost 1 base and J lost 7; bases outside the gene matches: 3.

The J gene is TRBJ1-6, the V gene TRBV6-5, with D unresolved. Germline V gene lookup returns CDR1 MNHEY and CDR2 SVGAGI. Trimming removed 7 bases from V and 4 bases from J, with 14 bases in between. The CDR3 extends over 15 amino acids. In DNA form, the CDR3 reads TGTGCCAGCAACCCCCGGGCTACTTATAATTCACCCCTCCACTTT. It codes for CASNPRATYNSPLHF.

This clone turned up a few times. The rearrangement uses TRBV5-4 and TRBJ1-1; D remains ambiguous. The germline V gene has CDR1 SGHNT and CDR2 YYREEE (reference sequence). The CDR3 has 15 residues. The V end lost 0 bases, the J end lost 4 bases, and 13 bases lay between the germline ends. CDR3 loop: CASSLEADPFTEAFF. The CDR3 DNA follows: TGTGCCAGCAGCTTGGAAGCAGATCCATTCACTGAAGCTTTCTTT.

The chain employs TRBV7-9 and TRBJ2-7, with no clear D. Trimming pared 4 bases from V and 5 bases from J, leaving 12 bases between. The CDR3 covers 13 residues. Germline CDR1 SEHNR, CDR2 FQNEAQ (reference sequence). The CDR3 loop reads CASSSNPGNEQYF. The CDR3, as DNA: TGTGCCAGCAGCTCCAACCCAGGCAACGAGCAGTACTTC.

The rearrangement uses TRBV29-1 and TRBJ1-3; 10 nucleotides agree with TRBD1. The trim removed 7 bases at V and 2 bases at J, leaving 5 bases unmatched. Germline values: CDR1 SQVTM, CDR2 ANQGSEA. The CDR3 has 14 amino acids. CDR3 nucleotides: TGCAGCGCCGGGACAGGGGAGGCTGGAAACACCATATATTTT. It is translated as CSAGTGEAGNTIYF.

The V gene is TRBV7-9, the J gene TRBJ1-1; D unclear. Germline CDR1 is SEHNR and CDR2 is FQNEAQ (reference sequence). The CDR3 is 14 residues long. V was trimmed by 1 base and J by 1 base, leaving 7 bases between them. Here the CDR3 reads CASSLGFGNTEAFF. In DNA, the CDR3 is TGTGCCAGCAGCTTAGGATTTGGGAACACTGAAGCTTTCTTT.

The chain recombines TRBV4-1 with TRBJ1-2, with unresolved D. This CDR3 is built from 15 residues. Trimming cost V 1 base and J 2 bases, with 11 bases left between them. From germline, CDR1 is MGHRA and CDR2 YSYEKL. The CDR3: CASSQGTARNYGYTF. In nucleotides, the CDR3 is TGCGCCAGCAGCCAAGGGACTGCACGAAACTATGGCTACACCTTC.

The rearrangement joins TRBV5-6 to TRBJ2-1, with TRBD2 as a possible D gene (6 bases). The CDR3 contains 14 residues. Trimming pared 4 bases from V and 6 bases from J, leaving 14 bases between. Germline V gives CDR1 SGHDT, CDR2 YYEEEE. This CDR3 is CASSLGIAVNEQFF. CDR3 DNA sequence: TGTGCCAGCAGCCTGGGGATAGCGGTCAATGAGCAGTTCTTC.

V gene TRBV4-3 combines with J gene TRBJ2-3; 11 positions agree with TRBD2. Losses at the gene ends were 8 bases for V and 2 bases for J; bases not matched to a gene: 15. CDR1 is LGHNA and CDR2 is YSLEER in the germline V gene. This CDR3 is 18 amino acids long. The CDR3 DNA sequence: TGCGCCAGCGCTCCGGGACTAGCGGCCCCTCAGACCACAGATACGCAGTATTTT. Encoded protein: CASAPGLAAPQTTDTQYF.

J is TRBJ2-5 and V is TRBV6-4, with 7 bases fitting TRBD1. V lost 2 bases to trimming and J lost 4 bases; unmatched junction nucleotides: 7. From germline, CDR1 is MRHNA and CDR2 SNTAGT. CDR3 length: 15 residues. The CDR3 DNA reads TGTGCCAGCAGTGACAGACAGGGTAAGGCAGAGACCCAGTACTTC. The encoded protein is CASSDRQGKAETQYF.

In this sample, this clone turned up once. V is TRBV6-5 and J is TRBJ1-4; D gene unclear. Germline V gives CDR1 MNHEY, CDR2 SVGAGI. The CDR3 runs 14 residues. Trimming shortened V by 6 bases and J by 3 bases, and 11 bases separated the two germline ends. The CDR3 is CASSLSESNEKLFF. For the CDR3, the DNA is TGTGCCAGCAGCCTCAGTGAGTCTAATGAAAAACTGTTTTTT.

This chain connects TRBV6-6 to TRBJ2-1, with 9 bases matching TRBD2. V lost 7 bases to trimming and J lost 5 bases; unmatched junction nucleotides: 6. Germline values: CDR1 MNHNY, CDR2 SVGAGI (reference sequence). The CDR3 totals 14 residues. The CDR3 spells CASIQRGVNNEQFF. The CDR3 DNA follows: TGTGCCAGCATTCAGCGGGGGGTAAACAATGAGCAGTTCTTC.

V gene TRBV2 combines with J gene TRBJ1-2; the D gene is possibly TRBD1 (5 bases). V was shortened by 3 bases and J by 6 bases, with 8 bases between the two germline ends. The CDR3 length is 12 residues. Germline V lookup: CDR1 SNHLY, CDR2 FYNNEI. The CDR3, as DNA: TGTGCCAGCAGTGACAGGGAGGATGGCTACACCTTC. Translated, it gives CASSDREDGYTF.

This sequence joins TRBV20-1 and TRBJ1-2, with D unresolved. In germline, CDR1 is DFQATT, CDR2 SNEGSKA (reference sequence). V shed 6 bases and J shed 8 bases, with 13 bases lying between them. This CDR3 has 11 amino acids. CDR3 sequence: CSAEREGGYTF. CDR3 nucleotide sequence: TGCAGTGCGGAGAGGGAAGGCGGCTACACCTTC.

The gene calls are TRBV6-5 and TRBJ1-1, with no clear D. The CDR3 loop spans 14 amino acids. Germline V gene lookup returns CDR1 MNHEY and CDR2 SVGAGI. Trimming took 2 bases from V and 0 from J, leaving 7 bases between them. The CDR3 spells CASSYRALNTEAFF. The CDR3 DNA follows: TGTGCCAGCAGTTACAGGGCACTGAACACTGAAGCTTTCTTT.

The J gene is TRBJ2-2, the V gene TRBV30, with D tentatively TRBD1 or TRBD2 (5 bases each). This CDR3 spans 14 amino acids. The germline V gene encodes CDR1 GTSNPN and CDR2 SVGIG (reference sequence). Trimming stripped 3 bases from V and 4 bases from J, with 12 bases between. The CDR3 region is CAWSPGAGTGELFF. The CDR3 bases are TGTGCCTGGAGCCCCGGGGCGGGCACCGGGGAGCTGTTTTTT. Variable domain in full (rest from reference TRBV30 and TRBJ2-2): SQTIHQWPATLVQPVGSPLSLECTVEGTSNPNLYWYRQAAGRGLQLLFYSVGIGQISSEVPQNLSASRPQDRQFILSSKKLLLSDSGFYLCAWSPGAGTGELFFGEGSRLTVL.

This chain joins TRBV19 and TRBJ1-6, with unresolved D. CDR3 length equals 12 residues. Germline V gene lookup returns CDR1 LNHDA and CDR2 SQIVND (reference sequence). V was clipped by 5 bases and J by 9 bases, with 8 bases between them. DNA for the CDR3: TGTGCCAGTAGTGTAGGACTTTCACCCCTCCACTTT. Translation: CASSVGLSPLHF.

This clone was picked up a small number of times. This chain joins TRBV2 and TRBJ2-7; tentative D call: TRBD1 (6 bases). Trimming removed 6 bases from V and 3 bases from J, with 12 bases in between. Germline assignment: CDR1 SNHLY and CDR2 FYNNEI. The CDR3 sequence is 13 residues long. The CDR3 protein is CASSARRGYEQYF. The CDR3 nucleotides are TGTGCCAGCAGCGCCCGCAGGGGCTACGAGCAGTACTTC.

This clone has only a few counts. The CDR3 nucleotides read TGTGCTAGTGGTTTGGTATACGGGACAGGGGATTCACCCCTCCACTTT. Translation gives CASGLVYGTGDSPLHF. The gene calls are TRBV12-5 and TRBJ1-6; 10 bases align to TRBD1. The V gene's germline CDR1 is LGHNT and CDR2 FRNRAP. With V trimmed by 0 bases and J by 8 bases, 4 bases remained unmatched. This CDR3 is built from 16 residues.

The chain employs TRBV2 and TRBJ2-1; either TRBD1 or TRBD2 may fit D (6 bases each). The germline gives CDR1 SNHLY, CDR2 FYNNEI. Trimming took 8 bases from V and 0 from J, leaving 11 bases between them. This CDR3 is 14 amino acids long. CDR3 sequence: CASRRDISYNEQFF. Written as DNA, the CDR3 is TGTGCCAGCCGGCGGGACATCTCCTACAATGAGCAGTTCTTC.

The chain has TRBV30 and TRBJ1-2; maybe TRBD1 (6 bases). The CDR3 covers 15 residues. CDR1 is GTSNPN and CDR2 is SVGIG in the germline V gene (reference sequence). The ends were cut back, 0 bases at V and 1 base at J, with 12 bases in the middle. In DNA, the CDR3 is TGTGCCTGGAGTGTGGGAACAGGGAGTAACTATGGCTACACCTTC. This encodes CAWSVGTGSNYGYTF.

The chain combines TRBV6-5 with TRBJ1-4, with D uncertain. The germline CDR1 and CDR2 sequences are MNHEY and SVGAGI. Trimming removed 5 bases from V and 7 bases from J, with 11 bases in between. The CDR3 has 13 amino acids. The CDR3 sequence is CASSVTPGEKLFF. CDR3 sequence (DNA): TGTGCCAGCAGTGTCACCCCCGGTGAAAAACTGTTTTTT.

This clone appeared a few times. The V gene is TRBV29-1, the J gene TRBJ2-3, with TRBD1 matching 7 bases. Per germline, CDR1 SQVTM and CDR2 ANQGSEA. Unmatched junction bases numbered 24, after V lost 3 bases and J lost 0 bases. This CDR3 contains 21 residues. This chain's CDR3 is CSVDTPQPRGPDRASTDTQYF. In DNA, the CDR3 is TGCAGCGTTGACACCCCCCAGCCCCGTGGCCCCGACAGGGCTAGCACAGATACGCAGTATTTT.